This is a list of T cell receptor beta chains from one sample in a study of beta chain features in type 1 diabetes. This table comes from immunoSEQ multiplex PCR, and its TCRdb copy is limited to in-frame clones, with some not included. The sample contains nearly 350,000 clones, under 8.5% of which appear only once. The sample consisted of central memory CD4+ T cells from blood. Receptor source: a woman in her late teens or twenties in good health. CDR3s include the opening cysteine and the closing phenylalanine or tryptophan. The D gene is left open where the match is weak. A row's size may be missing; if present it is once, few, many or a size class.

many	TRBJ2-2	TRBV10-3	TRBD2	CATERGGITNTGELFF	TGTGCCACCGAGCGGGGCGGGATTACGAACACCGGGGAGCTGTTTTTT
few	TRBJ1-2	TRBV5-4	-	CASTSQDNYGYTF	TGTGCCAGCACGTCACAGGATAACTATGGCTACACCTTC
few	TRBJ2-7	TRBV18	TRBD2	CASSPGTSGRSSYEQYF	TGTGCCAGCTCACCCGGGACTAGCGGGAGAAGCTCCTACGAGCAGTACTTC
-	TRBJ2-5	TRBV18	-	CASSPRWGQGETQYF	TGTGCCAGCTCACCACGGTGGGGCCAGGGAGAGACCCAGTACTTC
few	TRBJ2-7	TRBV9	-	CASSSPGKGVGEQYF	TGTGCCAGCAGCTCTCCGGGGAAGGGTGTTGGCGAGCAGTACTTC
-	TRBJ2-7	TRBV29-1	-	CSVEMGSARYEQYF	TGCAGCGTTGAAATGGGGTCCGCTCGCTACGAGCAGTACTTC
-	TRBJ2-7	TRBV18	-	CASSPGTNYEQYF	TGTGCCAGCTCACCGGGGACGAACTACGAGCAGTACTTC
-	TRBJ2-3	TRBV27	-	CASSRLGSVDTQYF	TGTGCCAGCAGTCGACTAGGGTCGGTGGATACGCAGTATTTT
few	TRBJ2-1	TRBV7-8	-	CASSPVKVASNEFF	TGTGCCAGCAGCCCCGTCAAGGTAGCGTCGAACGAGTTCTTC
few	TRBJ1-5	TRBV7-9	-	CASSFGSNQPQHF	TGTGCCAGCAGCTTTGGTTCAAATCAGCCCCAGCATTTT
-	TRBJ2-1	TRBV4-3	-	CASSQEWARAYNEQFF	TGCGCCAGCAGCCAAGAATGGGCTAGAGCCTACAATGAGCAGTTCTTC
-	TRBJ2-1	TRBV5-1	TRBD2	CASSRGLAGVFNNEQFF	TGCGCCAGCAGCCGCGGGCTAGCGGGAGTGTTTAACAATGAGCAGTTCTTC
-	TRBJ1-2	TRBV6-6	-	CASRGQVYGYTF	TGTGCCAGCAGGGGGCAGGTCTATGGCTACACCTTC
few	TRBJ2-7	TRBV5-1	-	CASSLGQVTTFSYEQYF	TGCGCCAGCAGCTTGGGACAGGTGACAACCTTTTCCTACGAGCAGTACTTC
-	TRBJ2-3	TRBV27	-	CASSGTRSTDTQYF	TGTGCCAGCAGTGGGACACGAAGCACAGATACGCAGTATTTT
-	TRBJ2-1	TRBV27	TRBD1	CASRGTGTYNEQFF	TGTGCCAGCAGGGGGACAGGAACCTACAATGAGCAGTTCTTC